This is a list of T cell receptor beta chains from one sample in a study of blood T cell repertoires in COVID-19. Measured with immunoSEQ multiplex PCR; TCRdb has only the in-frame clones, and not every one. This sample has roughly 200,000 clones, with 70% to 80% found just once. The sequenced sample consisted of peripheral blood. All receptors derive from a woman in her thirties or forties with COVID-19, enrolled during active disease. The CDR3 runs from the conserved cysteine through the conserved F or W. The D gene is left open where the match is weak. A clone size is listed for some rows: how often the clone was seen (once, few, many), or a class if it is expanded.

clone size,V gene,J gene,D gene,CDR3 protein,CDR3 DNA
.,TRBV18,TRBJ1-2,.,CASSIAPDSRGYTF,TGTGCCAGCTCAATAGCCCCGGACAGTCGCGGCTACACCTTC
.,TRBV5-1,TRBJ1-1,TRBD1,CASSEGANTEAFF,TGCGCCAGCAGCGAGGGGGCGAACACTGAAGCTTTCTTT
few,TRBV4-1,TRBJ2-3,.,CASSQGGSRRVPAGDTQYF,TGCGCCAGCAGCCAAGGGGGATCTAGGCGGGTTCCGGCGGGAGATACGCAGTATTTT
few,TRBV10-3,TRBJ2-5,.,CAISDKGSEETQYF,TGTGCCATCAGTGATAAGGGGTCTGAAGAGACCCAGTACTTC
.,TRBV6-5,TRBJ2-1,.,CASSPLSYNEQFF,TGTGCCAGCAGTCCCCTCTCCTACAATGAGCAGTTCTTC
.,TRBV6-5,TRBJ1-2,.,CASRSDSFGYTF,TGTGCCAGCAGGTCTGACAGTTTTGGCTACACCTTC
.,TRBV18,TRBJ1-2,.,CASSPGDGPHGYTF,TGTGCCAGCTCACCGGGAGACGGTCCCCATGGCTACACCTTC
.,TRBV7-6,TRBJ1-2,.,CASTPIEGRVYGYTF,TGTGCCAGCACCCCAATAGAAGGCAGGGTCTATGGCTACACCTTC
.,TRBV7-2,TRBJ2-7,.,CASSRDGLNSYEQYF,TGTGCCAGCAGCCGTGATGGACTCAATTCCTACGAGCAGTACTTC
.,TRBV9,TRBJ2-3,TRBD2,CASSGTSGGSTDTQYF,TGTGCCAGCAGCGGGACTAGCGGGGGAAGCACAGATACGCAGTATTTT
.,TRBV7-2,TRBJ2-7,TRBD2,CASTPRASGSYEQYF,TGTGCCAGTACTCCCCGGGCTAGCGGATCCTACGAGCAGTACTTC